One and the same sample provided the 19 T cell receptor beta chains below, sequenced in a study of beta chain features in type 1 diabetes. Sequencing targeted expressed TCRB transcripts, as all isolated RNA had been reverse transcribed. Repertoires were generated with immunoSEQ multiplex PCR, while TCRdb's copy carries only in-frame clones and drops some. The repertoire includes 150,000 to 200,000 clones, 9% to 10% of them detected once, and under 2.5% sits in the top ten. Material: central memory CD4+ T cells from blood. These receptors were taken from a woman aged 18 to 35 in good health.

The chain couples TRBV7-9 to TRBJ2-5; 9 bases are a match to TRBD2. J lost 6 bases, V lost 1 base, and 3 bases had no gene match. This CDR3 has 14 residues. Germline CDR1 and CDR2: SEHNR and FQNEAQ (reference sequence). The CDR3 spells CASSLGTSDQTQYF. CDR3 nucleotide sequence: TGTGCCAGCAGCTTAGGGACTAGCGATCAGACCCAGTACTTC.

This clone occurred a few times. V is TRBV2 and J is TRBJ2-1; 7 bases fit TRBD1. Germline CDR1 is SNHLY and CDR2 is FYNNEI. After removal of 4 bases from V and 2 bases from J, the junction contained 8 bases not matched to a gene. This CDR3 comprises 16 residues. The DNA of the CDR3 is TGTGCCAGCAGTGGCCTAAACAGGGGCCCCTACAATGAGCAGTTCTTC. The encoded protein is CASSGLNRGPYNEQFF. The variable domain in full, completed from reference TRBV2 and TRBJ2-1, reads EPEVTQTPSHQVTQMGQEVILRCVPISNHLYFYWYRQILGQKVEFLVSFYNNEISEKSEIFDDQFSVERPDGSNFTLKIRSTKLEDSAMYFCASSGLNRGPYNEQFFGPGTRLTVL.

Comment on this clone: This likely reflects a read error, since a far larger clone is one base away. The V and J genes are TRBV9 and TRBJ2-2; TRBD2 is a possible D gene (5 bases). CDR1 SGDLS and CDR2 YYNGEE come from the germline V gene. The V end lost 4 bases, the J end lost 3 bases, and 10 bases lay between the germline ends. This CDR3 spans 14 amino acids. CDR3 DNA: TGTGCCAGCAGCTCGGGGTTTGACACCGGGGAGCTGTTTTTT. Encoded protein: CASSSGFDTGELFF. Full variable domain (remainder filled in from reference TRBV9 and TRBJ2-2): DSGVTQTPKHLITATGQRVTLRCSPRSGDLSVYWYQQSLDQGLQFLIQYYNGEERAKGNILERFSAQQFPDLHSELNLSSLELGDSALYFCASSSGFDTGELFFGEGSRLTVL.

V usage is TRBV12-2 and J usage is TRBJ2-1; the DNA was not compared with TRBD2, the D call given in the table. TRBV12-2 is recorded as a pseudogene. The CDR3 totals 20 residues. The DNA of the CDR3 is TGTGCAAGTCGCTTAGCGCTCATGGCTAGCGGGGGGAGCTCCTACAATGAGCAGTTCTTC. Translation gives CASRLALMASGGSSYNEQFF.

V and J are TRBV28 and TRBJ1-2, with 9 bases aligning to TRBD1. CDR1 MDHEN and CDR2 SYDVKM come from the germline V gene. The ends lost 4 bases at V and 4 bases at J; junction bases unmatched: 1. The CDR3 is made up of 13 amino acids. The CDR3 protein is CASSWDRAYGYTF. In DNA form, the CDR3 reads TGTGCCAGCAGTTGGGACAGGGCCTATGGCTACACCTTC.

In DNA, the CDR3 is TGTGCCAGCAGCCTGTACGGACAGGGGTCGTCCTACGAGCAGTACTTC. It is translated as CASSLYGQGSSYEQYF. This chain uses TRBV7-2 with TRBJ2-7; 9 bases fit TRBD1. CDR1 and CDR2 (germline): SGHTA, FQGNSA. CDR3 length: 16 amino acids. V lost 5 bases to trimming and J lost 1 base; unmatched junction nucleotides: 9.

This clone was picked up a small number of times. The chain has TRBV6-5 and TRBJ2-1; the match to TRBD1 covers 9 bases. V was clipped by 9 bases and J by 7 bases; unmatched bases: 7. The CDR3 extends over 13 amino acids. CDR1 MNHEY and CDR2 SVGAGI come from the germline V gene. CDR3 coding DNA: TGTGCCAGTACCTCGGACAGGGGTAATGAGCAGTTCTTC. It specifies CASTSDRGNEQFF.

In its sample, this clone was seen a few times. V and J are TRBV5-1 and TRBJ2-1, with D possibly matching TRBD2 (5 bases). Germline V gene data show CDR1 as SGHRS and CDR2 as YFSETQ. V lost 5 bases to trimming and J lost 4 bases, with 13 bases between them. The CDR3 length is 14 residues. In DNA, the CDR3 is TGCGCCAGCAGGCCCCCTGGAGGATACAATGAGCAGTTCTTC. It translates to CASRPPGGYNEQFF.

This chain joins TRBV6-5 and TRBJ1-1, with a possible D match to TRBD1 (5 bases). Germline values: CDR1 MNHEY, CDR2 SVGAGI. The CDR3 is 13 amino acids. V was clipped by 5 bases and J by 4 bases, with 11 bases between them. The CDR3 DNA sequence: TGTGCCAGCAGTCCCCAGGGCGGCACTGAAGCTTTCTTT. Translated: CASSPQGGTEAFF.

This chain's CDR3 is CASSPTQLSNEKLFF. The CDR3 DNA is TGTGCCAGCTCACCAACCCAACTGTCTAATGAAAAACTGTTTTTT. V is TRBV18 and J is TRBJ1-4; D ambiguous. Germline CDR1 and CDR2: KGHSH and LQKENI. Trimming cost V 2 bases and J 3 bases, with 10 bases left between them. The CDR3 runs to 15 residues.

The J gene is TRBJ1-2, the V gene TRBV29-1, with 12 bases that match TRBD1. J was trimmed by 6 bases and V by 4 bases; bases with no gene match: 3. Germline V lookup: CDR1 SQVTM, CDR2 ANQGSEA. The CDR3 covers 13 residues. The CDR3 DNA is TGCAGCGTTGTTGGGACAGGGGGCAATGGCTACACCTTC. Amino acids: CSVVGTGGNGYTF.

The chain recombines TRBV7-2 with TRBJ2-5, with TRBD2 as a possible D gene (5 bases). V lost 5 bases to trimming and J lost 1 base, with 8 bases between them. This CDR3 region has 13 residues. Germline V gene data show CDR1 as SGHTA and CDR2 as FQGNSA. The CDR3 here is CASSRGAQETQYF. Here the CDR3 DNA reads TGTGCCAGCAGCCGGGGAGCCCAAGAGACCCAGTACTTC.

Worth noting for this clone: At one of its ends the junction is not consistent with the germline gene, which may arise from a read error. The rearrangement links TRBV29-1 to TRBJ2-1; TRBD2 might be the D (7 bases). In germline, CDR1 is SQVTM, CDR2 ANQGSEA. The CDR3 consists of 13 residues. CDR3 region: CSGEVQGGNEQFF. The CDR3 DNA reads TGCAGCGGTGAAGTACAGGGAGGGAATGAGCAGTTCTTC.

The chain carries TRBV30 and TRBJ1-1; TRBD1 aligns across 7 bases. The CDR3 runs to 13 residues. CDR1 and CDR2 from the germline V gene are GTSNPN and SVGIG (reference sequence). The ends lost 1 base at V and 7 bases at J; junction bases unmatched: 6. The CDR3 bases are TGTGCCTGGAGTGGTTGGACAGGACATGAAGCTTTCTTT. It specifies CAWSGWTGHEAFF. The full variable domain, with the rest looked up from reference TRBV30 and TRBJ1-1, is SQTIHQWPATLVQPVGSPLSLECTVEGTSNPNLYWYRQAAGRGLQLLFYSVGIGQISSEVPQNLSASRPQDRQFILSSKKLLLSDSGFYLCAWSGWTGHEAFFGQGTRLTVV.

The V call is TRBV18, the J call TRBJ2-6, with no clear D. CDR1 is KGHSH, CDR2 LQKENI, per germline. The CDR3 contains 17 residues. The V and J ends lost 3 bases and 0 bases respectively, with 12 bases between them. This chain's CDR3 is CASSPQSGLSGANVLTF. DNA of the CDR3: TGTGCCAGCTCACCCCAGTCGGGTCTCTCTGGGGCCAACGTCCTGACTTTC.

This clone was seen a few times. The chain joins TRBV2 to TRBJ2-3; 7 bases match TRBD2. V gave up 3 bases and J gave up 8 bases; unmatched junction bases: 5. The CDR3 has 13 residues. Germline V gene data show CDR1 as SNHLY and CDR2 as FYNNEI. For the CDR3, the DNA is TGTGCCAGCAGTGAGGGGGGGGTCGGTACGCAGTATTTT. Protein sequence: CASSEGGVGTQYF.

The V and J genes are TRBV7-9 and TRBJ1-1, with D tentatively TRBD1 (5 bases). The V end was cut by 8 bases, the J end by 4 bases, with 20 bases between. The CDR3 contains 15 residues. CDR1 and CDR2 from the germline V gene are SEHNR and FQNEAQ (reference sequence). The CDR3 DNA reads TGTGCCAGCCGAAAGCAGGGTAGGTCTCCCACTGAAGCTTTCTTT. Its protein is CASRKQGRSPTEAFF.

As to this clone: Sequence at one end of the junction differs from germline and may be a read error. The rearrangement uses TRBV18 and TRBJ2-6; D ambiguous. Germline CDR1 is KGHSH and CDR2 is LQKENI. CDR3 length equals 15 residues. CDR3 sequence: CVSSPTGGGANVLTF. The CDR3 DNA reads TGTGTCAGCTCACCTACGGGTGGGGGGGCCAACGTCCTGACTTTC.

V usage is TRBV7-9 and J usage is TRBJ1-1; the D is unclear. The CDR3 spans 15 residues. V was trimmed by 3 bases and J by 3 bases, leaving 14 bases between them. The V gene's germline CDR1 is SEHNR and CDR2 FQNEAQ (reference sequence). The CDR3 reads CASSLRHESDTEAFF. CDR3 DNA sequence: TGTGCCAGCAGCTTGAGACACGAGTCGGACACTGAAGCTTTCTTT.